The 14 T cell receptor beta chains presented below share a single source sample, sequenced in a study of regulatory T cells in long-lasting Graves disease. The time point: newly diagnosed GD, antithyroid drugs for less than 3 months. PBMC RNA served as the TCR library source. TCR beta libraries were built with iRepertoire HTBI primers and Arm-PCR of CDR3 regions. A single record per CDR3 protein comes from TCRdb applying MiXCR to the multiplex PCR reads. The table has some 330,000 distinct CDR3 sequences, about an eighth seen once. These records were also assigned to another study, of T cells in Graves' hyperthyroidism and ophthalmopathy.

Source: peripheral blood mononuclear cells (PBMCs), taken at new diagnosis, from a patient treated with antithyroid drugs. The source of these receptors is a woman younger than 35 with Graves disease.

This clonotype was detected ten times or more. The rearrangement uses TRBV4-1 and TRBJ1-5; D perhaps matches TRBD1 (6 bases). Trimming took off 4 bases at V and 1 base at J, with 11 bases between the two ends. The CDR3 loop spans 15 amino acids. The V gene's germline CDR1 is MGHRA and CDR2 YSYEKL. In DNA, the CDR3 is TGCGCCAGCAGCCGGGTAGGGGGGAGCAATCAGCCCCAGCATTTT. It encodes CASSRVGGSNQPQHF.

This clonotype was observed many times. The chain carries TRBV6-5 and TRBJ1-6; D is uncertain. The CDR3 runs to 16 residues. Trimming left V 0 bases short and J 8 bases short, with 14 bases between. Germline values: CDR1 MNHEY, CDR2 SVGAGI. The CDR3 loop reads CASSYSYTLSDSPLHF. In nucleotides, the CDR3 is TGTGCCAGCAGTTACTCCTACACGCTTTCGGATTCACCCCTCCACTTT.

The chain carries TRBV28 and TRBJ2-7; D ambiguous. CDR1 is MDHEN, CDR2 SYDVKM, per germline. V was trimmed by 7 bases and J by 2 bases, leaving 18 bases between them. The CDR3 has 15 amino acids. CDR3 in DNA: TGTGCCAGCAACTCCTATCACAGAGCCCCCTACGAGCAGTACTTC. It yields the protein CASNSYHRAPYEQYF.

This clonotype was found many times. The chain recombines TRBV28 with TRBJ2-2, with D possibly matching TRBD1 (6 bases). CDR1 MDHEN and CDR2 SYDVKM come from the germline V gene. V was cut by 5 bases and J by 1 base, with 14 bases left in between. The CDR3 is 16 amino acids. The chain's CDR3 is CASSETGTQNTGELFF. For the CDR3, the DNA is TGTGCCAGCAGTGAAACCGGGACACAGAACACCGGGGAGCTGTTTTTT.

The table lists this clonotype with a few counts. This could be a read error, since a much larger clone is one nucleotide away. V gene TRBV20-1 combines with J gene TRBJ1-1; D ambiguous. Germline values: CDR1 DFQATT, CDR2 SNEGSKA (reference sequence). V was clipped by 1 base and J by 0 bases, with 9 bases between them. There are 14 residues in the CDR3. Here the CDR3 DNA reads TGCAGTGCTAGAGGTTTCGGACTGAACACTGAAGCTTTCTTT. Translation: CSARGFGLNTEAFF.

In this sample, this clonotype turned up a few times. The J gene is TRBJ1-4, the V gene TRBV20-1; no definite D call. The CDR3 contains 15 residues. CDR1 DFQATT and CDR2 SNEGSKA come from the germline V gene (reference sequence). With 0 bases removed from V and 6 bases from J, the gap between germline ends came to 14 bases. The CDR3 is CSAREYEGSDEKLFF. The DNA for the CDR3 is TGCAGTGCTAGAGAATACGAGGGAAGTGATGAAAAACTGTTTTTT.

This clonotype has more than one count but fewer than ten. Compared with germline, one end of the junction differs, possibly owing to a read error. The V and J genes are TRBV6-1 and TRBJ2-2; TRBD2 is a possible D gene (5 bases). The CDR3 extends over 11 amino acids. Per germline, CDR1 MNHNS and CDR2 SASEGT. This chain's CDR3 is CASSNSGELLF. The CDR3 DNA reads TGTGCCAGCAGCAATTCCGGGGAGCTGCTTTTT.

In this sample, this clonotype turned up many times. The CDR3 loop reads CASSPGATGIYEQYF. The DNA of the CDR3 is TGTGCCAGCAGCCCCGGAGCAACAGGGATCTACGAGCAGTACTTC. This chain uses TRBV6-2 or TRBV6-3 with TRBJ2-7; maybe TRBD1 (6 bases). V lost 6 bases to trimming and J lost 3 bases, with 18 bases between them. From germline, CDR1 is MNHEY and CDR2 SVGEGT. The CDR3 is 15 amino acids.

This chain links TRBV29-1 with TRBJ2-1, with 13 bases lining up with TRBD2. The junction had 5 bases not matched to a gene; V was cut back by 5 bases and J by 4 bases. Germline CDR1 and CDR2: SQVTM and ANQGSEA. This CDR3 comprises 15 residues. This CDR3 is CSVPLAGGPYNEQFF. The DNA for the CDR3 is TGCAGCGTTCCACTAGCGGGGGGGCCTTACAATGAGCAGTTCTTC.

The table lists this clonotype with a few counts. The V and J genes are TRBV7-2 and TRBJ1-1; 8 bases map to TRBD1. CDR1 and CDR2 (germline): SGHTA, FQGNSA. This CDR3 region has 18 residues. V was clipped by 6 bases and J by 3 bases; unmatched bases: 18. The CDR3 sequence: CASSFMPPGGAGYTEAFF. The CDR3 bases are TGTGCCAGCAGTTTTATGCCCCCAGGGGGCGCAGGGTACACTGAAGCTTTCTTT.

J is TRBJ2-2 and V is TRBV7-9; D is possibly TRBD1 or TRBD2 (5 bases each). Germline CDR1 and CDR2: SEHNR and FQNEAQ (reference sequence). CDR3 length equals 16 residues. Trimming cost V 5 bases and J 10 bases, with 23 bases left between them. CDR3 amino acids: CASSTDNGPGPEELFF. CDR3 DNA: TGTGCCAGCAGCACCGATAACGGACCGGGACCAGAGGAGCTGTTTTTT.

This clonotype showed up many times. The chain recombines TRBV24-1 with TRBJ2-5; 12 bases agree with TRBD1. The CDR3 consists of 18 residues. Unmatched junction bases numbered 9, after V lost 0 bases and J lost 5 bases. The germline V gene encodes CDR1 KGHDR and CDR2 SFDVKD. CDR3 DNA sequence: TGTGCCACCAGTGATTTGCCGGGACAGGGGGCGAGTGGGGAGACCCAGTACTTC. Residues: CATSDLPGQGASGETQYF.

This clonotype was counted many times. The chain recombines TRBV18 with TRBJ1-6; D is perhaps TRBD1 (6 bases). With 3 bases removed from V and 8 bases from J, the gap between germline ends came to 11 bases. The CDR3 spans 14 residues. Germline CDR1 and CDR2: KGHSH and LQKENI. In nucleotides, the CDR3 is TGTGCCAGCTCACCGGGGGCCGGGGATTCACCCCTCCACTTT. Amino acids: CASSPGAGDSPLHF.

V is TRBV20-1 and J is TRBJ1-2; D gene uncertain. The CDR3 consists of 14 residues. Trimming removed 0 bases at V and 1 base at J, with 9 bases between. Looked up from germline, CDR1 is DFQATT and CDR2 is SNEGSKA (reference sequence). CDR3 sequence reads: CSAREEGLNYGYTF. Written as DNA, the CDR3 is TGCAGTGCTAGAGAGGAGGGCCTTAACTATGGCTACACCTTC.